These 10 T cell receptor beta chains came from one sample sequenced in a study of CD8 T cells in Susac syndrome. Roughly 0.45 to 1 ug RNA was reverse transcribed with random hexamers. Via MiXCR, TCRdb re-called the immunoSEQ multiplex PCR reads, giving one row per CDR3 protein. The sample records about 120,000 distinct CDR3 sequences, 92% being singletons. The specimen was CD4+ T cells from PBMCs. These TCRs come from a human donor in good health.

The chain carries TRBV6-5 and TRBJ1-1; unclear D gene. In germline, CDR1 is MNHEY, CDR2 SVGAGI. CDR3 length equals 18 residues. V gave up 0 bases and J gave up 1 base, with 18 bases separating them. CDR3 amino acids: CASSYSLGAGDGNTEAFF. In DNA form, the CDR3 reads TGTGCCAGCAGTTACTCACTGGGAGCAGGAGACGGGAACACTGAAGCTTTCTTT.

This clonotype was detected only once. This chain uses TRBV6-1 with TRBJ2-1; 8 bases are shared with TRBD1. Germline V gene lookup returns CDR1 MNHNS and CDR2 SASEGT. CDR3 size: 17 residues. With V trimmed by 7 bases and J by 8 bases, 19 bases remained unmatched. The CDR3 region is CASISGVQGVRGDEQFF. CDR3 bases: TGTGCCAGCATCTCGGGCGTACAGGGGGTCAGGGGGGATGAGCAGTTCTTC.

The CDR3 DNA reads as TGTGCCAGCAGCTTAGTCCGGACTAGCGGGGTTGGAGAGACCCAGTACTTC. It is translated as CASSLVRTSGVGETQYF. The V call is TRBV7-2, the J call TRBJ2-5; TRBD2 agrees at 12 bases. The CDR3 runs 17 residues. Germline trimming cut 1 base from V and 4 bases from J; bases unmatched to any gene: 7. CDR1 is SGHTA and CDR2 is FQGNSA in the germline V gene.

The V call is TRBV6-5, the J call TRBJ1-4; D is ambiguous. The CDR3 spans 17 residues. The germline V gene has CDR1 MNHEY and CDR2 SVGAGI. Trimming took 3 bases from V and 10 from J, leaving 24 bases between them. CDR3 sequence (DNA): TGTGCCAGCAGTTATATCTCCCCGGGCGACTCCAATTCAAAACTGTTTTTT. It is translated as CASSYISPGDSNSKLFF.

The chain combines TRBV12-3 or TRBV12-4 with TRBJ2-1; TRBD2 matches 13 bases. CDR3 size: 15 residues. The junction had 6 bases not matched to a gene; V was cut back by 3 bases and J by 10 bases. CDR3 region: CASSFGLAGAIEQFF. The CDR3 DNA sequence: TGTGCCAGCAGTTTCGGACTAGCGGGAGCGATAGAGCAGTTCTTC.

This chain uses TRBV5-1 with TRBJ1-4, with TRBD1 matching 8 bases. The length of the CDR3 is 15 residues. Germline V gives CDR1 SGHRS, CDR2 YFSETQ. J was trimmed by 3 bases and V by 4 bases; bases with no gene match: 5. As DNA, the CDR3 is TGCGCCAGCAGCAAGGGACAGGCGGCTAATGAAAAACTGTTTTTT. Residues: CASSKGQAANEKLFF. The full variable domain, rest sourced from reference TRBV5-1 and TRBJ1-4, is KAGVTQTPRYLIKTRGQQVTLSCSPISGHRSVSWYQQTPGQGLQFLFEYFSETQRNKGNFPGRFSGRQFSNSRSEMNVSTLELGDSALYLCASSKGQAANEKLFFGSGTQLSVL.

This chain joins TRBV3-1 and TRBJ1-1, with D perhaps matching TRBD1 (5 bases). The V gene's germline CDR1 is LGHDT and CDR2 YNNKEL (reference sequence). The V gene lost 3 bases and the J gene lost 3 bases, with 11 bases spanning the gap. This CDR3 is 14 amino acids long. This CDR3 reads CASSQGDRDTEAFF. The DNA of the CDR3 is TGTGCCAGCAGCCAGGGGGATCGGGACACTGAAGCTTTCTTT.

The V call is TRBV3-1, the J call TRBJ2-2, with 12 bases identical to TRBD2. With V trimmed by 4 bases and J by 2 bases, 5 bases remained unmatched. From germline, CDR1 is LGHDT and CDR2 YNNKEL (reference sequence). This CDR3 comprises 17 residues. This CDR3 reads CASSRGTSGRNTGELFF. The CDR3 nucleotides are TGTGCCAGCAGCCGCGGGACTAGCGGGCGTAACACCGGGGAGCTGTTTTTT. Supplemented by reference TRBV3-1 and TRBJ2-2, the full variable domain reads DTAVSQTPKYLVTQMGNDKSIKCEQNLGHDTMYWYKQDSKKFLKIMFSYNNKELIINETVPNRFSPKSPDKAHLNLHINSLELGDSAVYFCASSRGTSGRNTGELFFGEGSRLTVL.

The V call is TRBV7-9, the J call TRBJ1-1, with 10 bases that match TRBD1. CDR3 length: 13 residues. V shed 1 base and J 10 bases; nucleotides not matched to a gene: 3. Per the germline V gene, CDR1 is SEHNR and CDR2 is FQNEAQ (reference sequence). The CDR3 loop reads CASSLGQGASAFF. CDR3 DNA sequence: TGTGCCAGCAGCTTAGGACAGGGGGCTTCAGCTTTCTTT.

The chain combines TRBV5-1 with TRBJ2-7, with a possible D match to TRBD1 (5 bases). The CDR3 has 14 amino acids. The V gene's germline CDR1 is SGHRS and CDR2 YFSETQ. The V end was cut by 4 bases, the J end by 6 bases, with 17 bases between. The CDR3 DNA sequence: TGCGCCAGCAGCGAAAAGGTCCAGGGTACCGAGCAGTACTTC. Its protein product is CASSEKVQGTEQYF.